This TCR beta chain was identified during a study of blood T cell repertoires in COVID-19. Sequencing was performed with immunoSEQ multiplex PCR; in TCRdb, only in-frame clones are kept and a portion is missing. The sample yields about 61,000 clones, 60% to 80% seen once. This CDR3 spans 12 amino acids. Germline lookup yields CDR1 SGHTA and CDR2 FQGNSA. The germline V and J ends were trimmed by 2 bases and 2 bases, with 4 bases remaining between them. The clonotype comes from an elderly man with active or convalescent COVID-19. Sequencing input: peripheral blood. This sequence joins TRBV7-2 and TRBJ2-7; no clear D gene. CDR3 sequence (DNA): TGTGCCAGCAGCTTAACGGCCTACGAGCAGTACTTC. This encodes CASSLTAYEQYF.